Listed here is a single T cell receptor (beta chain). Its specificity is unknown. The sample is drawn from a study of cytomegalovirus exposure and HLA in healthy donors. The CDR3 covers 13 residues. From germline, CDR1 is MNHNY and CDR2 SVGAGI (reference sequence). Trimming pared 3 bases from V and 8 bases from J, leaving 10 bases between. Only in-frame clones appear in the TCRdb table, and some are missing; sequencing was by immunoSEQ multiplex PCR. This sample carries fewer than 250,000 clones, 83% of them seen once, and the ten largest clones take around 5.6%. Study-level points and caveats: Reports showed the classifier diagnosing cytomegalovirus status with high specificity and sensitivity. That first-cohort TCR clusters tended to co-occur in the roughly 130 validation repertoires was found in a later analysis. There were 150 or so TCR beta chains listed as cytomegalovirus-associated. The dataset shows that most TCR sequences were rare, while some public TCRs occurred in many donors.

The chain carries TRBV6-6 and TRBJ1-4; D is unclear. This sequence originates from a woman aged 18-29 years in good health and CMV-seronegative. What was sequenced was PBMCs. CDR3 DNA: TGTGCCAGCAGTTATCTCGGGCGGGAAAAACTGTTTTTT. It is translated as CASSYLGREKLFF.